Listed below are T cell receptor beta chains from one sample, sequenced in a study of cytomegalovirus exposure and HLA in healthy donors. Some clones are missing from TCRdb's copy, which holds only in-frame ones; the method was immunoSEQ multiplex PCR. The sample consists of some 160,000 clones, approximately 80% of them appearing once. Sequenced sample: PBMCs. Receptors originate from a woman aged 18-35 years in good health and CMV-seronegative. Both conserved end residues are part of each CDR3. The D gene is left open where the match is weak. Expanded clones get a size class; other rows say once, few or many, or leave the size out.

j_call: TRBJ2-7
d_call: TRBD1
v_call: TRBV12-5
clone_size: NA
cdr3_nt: TGTGCTAGTAGAACGGGACAGACCTACGAGCAGTACTTC
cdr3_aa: CASRTGQTYEQYF

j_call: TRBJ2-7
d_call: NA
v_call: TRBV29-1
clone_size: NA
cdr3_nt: TGCAGCGTTGAGGGTCCGGGGGAAACCTACGAGCAGTACTTC
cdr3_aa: CSVEGPGETYEQYF

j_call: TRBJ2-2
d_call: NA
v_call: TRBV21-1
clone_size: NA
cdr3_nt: TGTGCCAGCAGCATCGAGCGGGGGAGGAACACCGGGGAGCTGTTTTTT
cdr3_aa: CASSIERGRNTGELFF

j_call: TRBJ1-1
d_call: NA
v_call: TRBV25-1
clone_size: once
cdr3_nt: TGTGCCAGCAGTGCCCCAGGTATGGGGGGAGCTTTCTTT
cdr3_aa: CASSAPGMGGAFF

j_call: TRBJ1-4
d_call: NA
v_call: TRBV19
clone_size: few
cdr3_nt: TGTGCCAGCGCGGGGGGGGGCGCTAATGAAAAACTGTTTTTT
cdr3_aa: CASAGGGANEKLFF

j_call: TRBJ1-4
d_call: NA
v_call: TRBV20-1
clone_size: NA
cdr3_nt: TGCAGTGGAGGTTCCAATGAAAAACTGTTTTTT
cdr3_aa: CSGGSNEKLFF

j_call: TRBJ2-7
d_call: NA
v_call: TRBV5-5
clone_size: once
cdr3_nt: TGTGCCAGCAGCGACCTCGGTGGCGGGGTTCTTTCCTACGAGCAGTACTTC
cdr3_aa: CASSDLGGGVLSYEQYF

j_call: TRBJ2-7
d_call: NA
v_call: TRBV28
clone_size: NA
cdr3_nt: TGTGCCAGCACCGCCGACGGGATATATCGCGAGCAGTACTTC
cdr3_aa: CASTADGIYREQYF

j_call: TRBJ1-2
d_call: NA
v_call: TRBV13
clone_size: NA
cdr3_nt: TGTGCCAGCAGCGTGTACAGGGCCAGCTATGGCTACACCTTC
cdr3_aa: CASSVYRASYGYTF

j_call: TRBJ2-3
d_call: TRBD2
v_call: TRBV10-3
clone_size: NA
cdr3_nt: TGTGCCACCAGCGGGGGGGCGGTAGATACGCAGTATTTT
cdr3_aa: CATSGGAVDTQYF

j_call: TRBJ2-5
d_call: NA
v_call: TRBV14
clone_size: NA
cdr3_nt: TGTGCCAGCAGCCAAACGGAGGTTCCCCGAGAGACCCAGTACTTC
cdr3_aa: CASSQTEVPRETQYF

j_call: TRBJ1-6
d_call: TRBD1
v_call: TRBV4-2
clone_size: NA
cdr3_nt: TGTGCCAGCAGCCCGCTGGCAGGGACAGTGAATTCACCCCTCCACTTT
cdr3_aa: CASSPLAGTVNSPLHF

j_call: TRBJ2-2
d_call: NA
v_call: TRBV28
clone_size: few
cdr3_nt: TGTGCCAGCAGTTTAACGACAATTCGTACCGGGGAGCTGTTTTTT
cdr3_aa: CASSLTTIRTGELFF

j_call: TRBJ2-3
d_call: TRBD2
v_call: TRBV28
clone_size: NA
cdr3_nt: TGTGCCAGCAGTACGCGACTAGCGGGGGCCACCACAGATACGCAGTATTTT
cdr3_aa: CASSTRLAGATTDTQYF

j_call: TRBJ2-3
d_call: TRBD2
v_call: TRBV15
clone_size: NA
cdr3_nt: TGTGCCACCAGCAGAGATCTGGTCCTAGCGGGGAGAACAGATACGCAGTATTTT
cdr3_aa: CATSRDLVLAGRTDTQYF

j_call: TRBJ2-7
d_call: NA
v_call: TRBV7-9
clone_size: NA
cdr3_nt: TGTTCCAGCAGTCTGGTCAGTTACGAGCAGTACTTC
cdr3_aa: CSSSLVSYEQYF

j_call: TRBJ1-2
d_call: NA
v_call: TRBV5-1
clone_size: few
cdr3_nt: TGCGCCAGCAGCTTGGCGGGACAATATGGCTACACCTTC
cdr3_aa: CASSLAGQYGYTF

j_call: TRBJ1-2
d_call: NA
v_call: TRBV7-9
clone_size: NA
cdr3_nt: TGTGCCACACAAGACAGTGGCACCTTC
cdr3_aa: CATQDSGTF

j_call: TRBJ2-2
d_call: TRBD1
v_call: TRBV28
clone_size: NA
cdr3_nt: TGTGCCAGCAGTCTCCGGACAGGGGGCGCCCCCGGGGAGCTGTTTTTT
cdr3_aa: CASSLRTGGAPGELFF

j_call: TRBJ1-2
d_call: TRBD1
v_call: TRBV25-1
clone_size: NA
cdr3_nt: TGTGCCAGCAGCAGGACAGGGGGCTCTGGCTACACCTTC
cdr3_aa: CASSRTGGSGYTF

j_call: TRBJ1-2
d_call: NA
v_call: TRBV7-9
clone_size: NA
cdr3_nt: TGTGCCAGCAGCTTACAGGGGCGGATTAGCTATGGCTACACCTTC
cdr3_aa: CASSLQGRISYGYTF

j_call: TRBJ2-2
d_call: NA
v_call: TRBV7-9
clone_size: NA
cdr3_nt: TGTTCCAGCACCCCCCGGAACACCGGGGAGCTGTTTTTT
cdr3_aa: CSSTPRNTGELFF

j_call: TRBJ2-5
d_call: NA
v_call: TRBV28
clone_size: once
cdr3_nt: TGTGCCAGCAGTCGGGACAGCGGGCGGGAGACCCAGTACTTC
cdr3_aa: CASSRDSGRETQYF

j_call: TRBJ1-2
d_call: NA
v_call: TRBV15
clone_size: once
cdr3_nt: TGTGCCACCAGCAGGGGAGGGGGGGGAGCTAACTATGGCTACACCTTC
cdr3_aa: CATSRGGGGANYGYTF

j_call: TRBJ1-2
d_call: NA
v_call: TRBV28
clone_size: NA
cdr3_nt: TGTGCCAGCAGTTTTTCAGTAACCTATGGCTACACCTTC
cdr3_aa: CASSFSVTYGYTF

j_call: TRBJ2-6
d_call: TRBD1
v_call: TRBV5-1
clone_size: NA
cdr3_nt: TGCGCCAGCAGCATTCGGACAGGGATGTCTCCTGGGGCCAACGTCCTGACTTTC
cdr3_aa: CASSIRTGMSPGANVLTF

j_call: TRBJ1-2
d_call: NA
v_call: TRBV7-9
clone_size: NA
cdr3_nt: TGTGCCAGCAGCGACAGCTCATCAAACTATGGCTACACCTTC
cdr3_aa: CASSDSSSNYGYTF

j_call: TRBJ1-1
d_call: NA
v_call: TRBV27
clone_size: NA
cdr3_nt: TGTGCCAGCGGAGGTTGGCCAGAGGGCGCTTTCTTT
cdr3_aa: CASGGWPEGAFF

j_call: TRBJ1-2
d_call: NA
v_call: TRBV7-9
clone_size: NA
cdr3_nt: TGTGCCAGCAGCGTACAGGGTTCTGGCTACACCTTC
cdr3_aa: CASSVQGSGYTF

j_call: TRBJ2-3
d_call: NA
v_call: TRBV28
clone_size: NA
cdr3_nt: NA
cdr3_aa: CASSSSTGSGTDTQYF

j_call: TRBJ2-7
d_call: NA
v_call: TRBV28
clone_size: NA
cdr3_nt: TGTGCCAGCAGTTTGGGCGGCGGGGGCCGTTACGAGCAGTACTTC
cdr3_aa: CASSLGGGGRYEQYF

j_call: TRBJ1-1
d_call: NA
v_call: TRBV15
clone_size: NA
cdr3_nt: TGTGCCACCAGCAGAGAACAGGGTTACACTGAAGCTTTCTTT
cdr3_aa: CATSREQGYTEAFF

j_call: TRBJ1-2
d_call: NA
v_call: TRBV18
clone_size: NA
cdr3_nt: TGTGCCAGCTCACCAAGTATGGAGGGTCGGTACACCTTC
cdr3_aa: CASSPSMEGRYTF

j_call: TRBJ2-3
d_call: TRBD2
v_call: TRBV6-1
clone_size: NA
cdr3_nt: TGTGCCAGCAGTGCTCTAGCGGGGGACACAGATACGCAGTATTTT
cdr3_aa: CASSALAGDTDTQYF

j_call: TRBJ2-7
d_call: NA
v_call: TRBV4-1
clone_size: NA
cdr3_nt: TGCGCCTCATCCCTCAACGGAGGGATATACGAGCAGTACTTC
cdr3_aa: CASSLNGGIYEQYF

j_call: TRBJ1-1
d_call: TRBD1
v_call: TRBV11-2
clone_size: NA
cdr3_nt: TGTGCCAGCAGCGCTGCGGGACAGGGGAACACTGAAGCTTTCTTT
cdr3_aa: CASSAAGQGNTEAFF

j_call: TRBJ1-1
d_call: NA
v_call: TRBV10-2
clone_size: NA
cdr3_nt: TGCGCCAGCAGCGACGGGGGTGGCGGCACTGAAGCTTTCTTT
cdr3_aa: CASSDGGGGTEAFF

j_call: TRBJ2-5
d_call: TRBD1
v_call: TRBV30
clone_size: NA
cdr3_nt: TGTGCCTGGAGTTTGACAGGGGGCAGGGGAGAGACCCAGTACTTC
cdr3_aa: CAWSLTGGRGETQYF

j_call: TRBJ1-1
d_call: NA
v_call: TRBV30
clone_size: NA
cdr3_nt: TGTGCCTTCCAGTCCTCCGCCCCCTTAGCTTTCTTT
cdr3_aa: CAFQSSAPLAFF

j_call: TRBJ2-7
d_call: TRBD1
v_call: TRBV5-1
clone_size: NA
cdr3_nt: TGCGCCAGCAGCCCAGGGACAGGGGTCTACGAGCAGTACTTC
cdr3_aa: CASSPGTGVYEQYF